The 27 T cell receptor beta chains below come from one sample, sequenced in a study of shared clonotypes between healthy human individuals. The method was immunoSEQ multiplex PCR; TCRdb's version includes in-frame clones alone and lacks a portion of them. The sample has approximately 1.4 million clones; 95% to 99% are singletons. The sample taken for sequencing was naive CD4+ T cells sorted from blood. Subset of the sample: CD45RA+ positively selected. The receptors originated from a man aged 25-45 years in good health.

The chain combines TRBV6-1 with TRBJ2-5, with D possibly being TRBD2 (5 bases). Germline values: CDR1 MNHNS, CDR2 SASEGT. Between the trimmed V and J ends, which lost 10 bases and 5 bases, there was a span of 17 bases. This CDR3 contains 13 residues. CDR3: CAIRLGVVETQYF. CDR3 DNA sequence: TGTGCCATCAGGCTCGGGGTGGTGGAGACCCAGTACTTC.

This chain joins TRBV28 and TRBJ1-2; a weak D match, TRBD1 (5 bases). This CDR3 region has 13 residues. The V and J ends lost 10 bases and 0 bases respectively, with 12 bases between them. Germline loops: CDR1 MDHEN, CDR2 SYDVKM. This chain's CDR3 is CAIQGTANYGYTF. DNA for the CDR3: TGTGCCATTCAGGGTACAGCTAACTATGGCTACACCTTC.

V and J are TRBV4-1 and TRBJ2-1; the match to TRBD2 covers 16 bases. V lost 4 bases and J lost 4; bases outside the gene matches: 13. Germline lookup yields CDR1 MGHRA and CDR2 YSYEKL. There are 20 residues in the CDR3. This chain's CDR3 is CASSRGTSGRASGGYNEQFF. The CDR3 bases are TGCGCCAGCAGCCGGGGGACTAGCGGGAGGGCCTCCGGAGGGTACAATGAGCAGTTCTTC.

This sequence joins TRBV18 and TRBJ1-1; 9 bases fit TRBD1. The CDR3 sequence is 16 residues long. V lost 3 bases, J lost 4 bases, and 9 bases stayed unmatched. CDR1 and CDR2 (germline): KGHSH, LQKENI. The CDR3: CASSPVVGQGVTEAFF. DNA for the CDR3: TGTGCCAGCTCACCGGTCGTGGGACAGGGTGTCACTGAAGCTTTCTTT.

This clone was seen just once. This CDR3 reads CASSADSRNSEAFF. As DNA, the CDR3 is TGTGCCAGCAGCGCGGACAGCCGAAACTCTGAAGCTTTCTTT. This rearrangement joins TRBV5-4 to TRBJ1-1, with a possible D match to TRBD1 (6 bases). V was cut by 4 bases and J by 6 bases, with 16 bases left in between. Per the germline V gene, CDR1 is SGHNT and CDR2 is YYREEE (reference sequence). This CDR3 has 14 residues. Combining the CDR3 with reference TRBV5-4 and TRBJ1-1 gives the whole variable domain ETGVTQSPTHLIKTRGQQVTLRCSSQSGHNTVSWYQQALGQGPQFIFQYYREEENGRGNFPPRFSGLQFPNYSSELNVNALELDDSALYLCASSADSRNSEAFFGQGTRLTVV.

V usage is TRBV7-2 and J usage is TRBJ2-5, with 7 bases fitting TRBD2. J lost 1 base, V lost 5 bases, and 7 bases had no gene match. The CDR3 has 15 residues. CDR1 SGHTA and CDR2 FQGNSA come from the germline V gene. The CDR3: CASSVQRLAQETQYF. The CDR3 nucleotides are TGTGCCAGCAGCGTACAAAGACTAGCCCAAGAGACCCAGTACTTC.

J is TRBJ2-1 and V is TRBV9; 9 bases are shared with TRBD2. The CDR3 spans 17 residues. CDR1 is SGDLS and CDR2 is YYNGEE in the germline V gene. Trimming at V came to 0 bases and at J to 6 bases, leaving 10 bases not matched to a gene. CDR3 bases: TGTGCCAGCAGCGTAGGTCATGCGGGAGGGTCCCTCAATGAGCAGTTCTTC. It codes for CASSVGHAGGSLNEQFF.

This chain links TRBV7-9 with TRBJ2-7; 8 bases align to TRBD1. The CDR3 sequence is 15 residues long. Trimming took 5 bases from V and 3 from J; bases not matched to a gene: 9. CDR1 and CDR2 (germline): SEHNR, FQNEAQ (reference sequence). CDR3 amino acids: CASSTPGTGIYEQYF. CDR3 bases: TGTGCCAGCAGCACCCCCGGGACAGGTATCTACGAGCAGTACTTC.

This chain joins TRBV27 and TRBJ1-1; TRBD1 aligns across 9 bases. This CDR3 has 16 residues. Germline CDR1 is MNHEY and CDR2 is SMNVEV (reference sequence). After removal of 3 bases from V and 1 base from J, the junction contained 6 bases not matched to a gene. Here the CDR3 reads CASSLDPGQGNTEAFF. CDR3 DNA: TGTGCCAGCAGTTTGGACCCGGGACAGGGGAACACTGAAGCTTTCTTT.

This clone was recorded once. The chain carries TRBV4-2 and TRBJ2-7, with D perhaps matching TRBD2 (5 bases). Trimming took 0 bases from V and 1 from J, leaving 13 bases between them. The length of the CDR3 is 16 residues. From germline, CDR1 is LGHNA and CDR2 YNFKEQ. CDR3 nucleotides: TGTGCCAGCAGCCAAGATATCGGGGTTAATTCCTACGAGCAGTACTTC. The encoded protein is CASSQDIGVNSYEQYF.

This chain links TRBV27 with TRBJ2-3, with D unclear. CDR3 length equals 15 residues. Trimming removed 5 bases at V and 4 bases at J, with 16 bases between. Per the germline V gene, CDR1 is MNHEY and CDR2 is SMNVEV (reference sequence). The CDR3 loop is CASSQWTQPPDTQYF. CDR3 nucleotides: TGTGCCAGCAGTCAATGGACCCAGCCGCCAGATACGCAGTATTTT.

The genes are TRBV7-9 and TRBJ2-7; D could derive from TRBD1 or TRBD2 (6 bases each). CDR3 length: 16 amino acids. V was shortened by 2 bases and J by 4 bases, with 18 bases between the two germline ends. Germline CDR1 reads SEHNR; CDR2 reads FQNEAQ (reference sequence). Here the CDR3 reads CASSLRPSGAGYEQYF. As DNA, the CDR3 is TGTGCCAGCAGCTTACGTCCTTCGGGGGCGGGGTACGAGCAGTACTTC.

V gene TRBV10-1 combines with J gene TRBJ2-3, with D possibly being TRBD1 or TRBD2 (5 bases each). The CDR3 length is 14 residues. V shed 3 bases and J shed 6 bases, with 13 bases lying between them. CDR1 and CDR2 (germline): WNHNN, SYGVQD (reference sequence). In DNA, the CDR3 is TGCGCCAGCAGTGACCCCGGGGCGACCGATACGCAGTATTTT. This encodes CASSDPGATDTQYF.

The chain uses TRBV19 and TRBJ2-7; TRBD1 or TRBD2 may be the D gene (5 bases each). V was clipped by 6 bases and J by 4 bases, with 10 bases between them. The CDR3 spans 12 residues. Germline V CDR1 and CDR2: LNHDA, SQIVND (reference sequence). In DNA form, the CDR3 reads TGTGCCAGTAGGGGGACCTCTTACGAGCAGTACTTC. Its translation: CASRGTSYEQYF.

The J gene is TRBJ2-3, the V gene TRBV11-2; 10 bases align to TRBD2. With V trimmed by 5 bases and J by 6 bases, 14 bases remained unmatched. From germline, CDR1 is SGHAT and CDR2 FQNNGV. The CDR3 covers 17 residues. The CDR3 reads CASSPRPLAGEGDTQYF. The CDR3 DNA reads as TGTGCCAGCAGCCCCAGACCCCTAGCGGGAGAGGGGGATACGCAGTATTTT.

V and J are TRBV27 and TRBJ1-1, with D possibly matching TRBD1 (5 bases). The germline V gene has CDR1 MNHEY and CDR2 SMNVEV (reference sequence). This CDR3 comprises 14 residues. Trimming took 6 bases from V and 8 from J, leaving 19 bases between them. CDR3 nucleotide sequence: TGTGCCAGCAGCTTTCACAGGACGGATAGAGAAGCTTTCTTT. Protein: CASSFHRTDREAFF.

CDR3 nucleotides: TGTGCCAGCAGCTTGGGGGAAGGACAGGGCTCTCAGCCCCAGCATTTT. Encoded protein: CASSLGEGQGSQPQHF. The V and J genes are TRBV5-5 and TRBJ1-5; 8 nucleotides match TRBD1. The germline V gene has CDR1 SGHKS and CDR2 YYEKEE (reference sequence). The V gene end was trimmed by 0 bases and the J gene end by 6 bases; junction bases not matched to a gene: 8. The CDR3 sequence is 16 residues long. The whole variable domain, filled in from reference TRBV5-5 and TRBJ1-5, reads DAGVTQSPTHLIKTRGQQVTLRCSPISGHKSVSWYQQVLGQGPQFIFQYYEKEERGRGNFPDRFSARQFPNYSSELNVNALLLGDSALYLCASSLGEGQGSQPQHFGDGTRLSIL.

The chain is built from TRBV10-1 and TRBJ2-7; a weak D match, TRBD2 (6 bases). CDR3 length: 13 amino acids. V shed 2 bases and J shed 5 bases, with 10 bases lying between them. CDR1 WNHNN and CDR2 SYGVQD come from the germline V gene (reference sequence). The CDR3 bases are TGCGCCAGCAGTGAGACGGGAGTCCACGAGCAGTACTTC. Translating it yields CASSETGVHEQYF.

This clone was recorded only once. The V gene is TRBV10-3, the J gene TRBJ2-1; TRBD1 or TRBD2 may be the D gene (6 bases each). This CDR3 is 16 amino acids long. The V gene's germline CDR1 is ENHRY and CDR2 SYGVKD. Trimming pared 0 bases from V and 14 bases from J, leaving 23 bases between. This CDR3 is CAISESVDYSPRGEFF. CDR3 DNA: TGTGCCATCAGTGAGTCGGTTGACTATTCCCCGAGGGGGGAGTTCTTC.

The chain combines TRBV5-1 with TRBJ2-5; D remains unclear. CDR1 is SGHRS, CDR2 YFSETQ, per germline. V dropped 0 bases and J dropped 2 bases, with 5 bases sitting between them. The CDR3 totals 13 residues. CDR3 region: CASSLDFQETQYF. The CDR3 DNA sequence: TGCGCCAGCAGCTTGGACTTTCAAGAGACCCAGTACTTC.

The chain employs TRBV6-1 and TRBJ2-7, with D perhaps matching TRBD2 (5 bases). Trimming stripped 5 bases from V and 6 bases from J, with 14 bases between. Germline CDR1 and CDR2: MNHNS and SASEGT. This CDR3 region has 13 residues. This CDR3 is CASSPWTAFEQYF. CDR3 coding DNA: TGTGCCAGCAGTCCCTGGACTGCGTTCGAGCAGTACTTC.

This chain joins TRBV18 and TRBJ2-5, with 12 bases lining up with TRBD2. This CDR3 is built from 16 residues. Germline CDR1 reads KGHSH; CDR2 reads LQKENI. Trimming took 6 bases from V and 1 from J; bases not matched to a gene: 6. The CDR3 loop is CASSRLAGEGQETQYF. In nucleotides, the CDR3 is TGTGCCAGCTCCCGACTAGCGGGAGAGGGCCAAGAGACCCAGTACTTC.

The rearrangement links TRBV28 to TRBJ1-2; 8 bases match TRBD1. Trimming cost V 8 bases and J 5 bases; bases outside gene matches: 13. The CDR3 length is 15 residues. Germline-derived CDR1 and CDR2 are MDHEN and SYDVKM. CDR3 amino acids: CASGGVLTGGYGYTF. CDR3 sequence (DNA): TGTGCCAGCGGGGGCGTATTAACAGGGGGTTATGGCTACACCTTC.

The chain combines TRBV5-4 with TRBJ2-7; 9 nucleotides align to TRBD2. V dropped 4 bases and J dropped 0; count of bases not matched to a gene: 8. The CDR3 spans 16 residues. Germline V gives CDR1 SGHNT, CDR2 YYREEE (reference sequence). The CDR3 sequence: CASSPRTSVSSYEQYF. CDR3 sequence (DNA): TGTGCCAGCAGCCCAAGGACTAGCGTGTCCTCCTACGAGCAGTACTTC.

The V and J genes are TRBV2 and TRBJ2-7, with D perhaps TRBD1 (5 bases). From germline, CDR1 is SNHLY and CDR2 FYNNEI. CDR3 length: 11 residues. V dropped 4 bases and J dropped 9 bases, with 10 bases sitting between them. DNA for the CDR3: TGTGCCAGCAGTGGGGAAGGGGTGCAGTACTTC. It yields the protein CASSGEGVQYF.

V and J are TRBV25-1 and TRBJ2-6; 10 nucleotides agree with TRBD1. Per germline, CDR1 MGHDK and CDR2 SYGVNS. After removal of 4 bases from V and 4 bases from J, the junction contained 10 bases not matched to a gene. CDR3 length: 18 amino acids. The CDR3 coding sequence is TGTGCCAGCAGTGGATGGGACAGGGGCCCGGACGGGGCCAACGTCCTGACTTTC. It codes for CASSGWDRGPDGANVLTF.

This clone showed up just once. The chain recombines TRBV7-6 with TRBJ2-5; 8 bases match TRBD2. The CDR3 totals 11 residues. Germline CDR1 SGHVS, CDR2 FNYEAQ. J was trimmed by 14 bases and V by 0 bases; bases with no gene match: 2. The DNA of the CDR3 is TGTGCCAGCAGCTTAGCGGGACTAGTTTACTTC. Its protein product is CASSLAGLVYF.